This entry lists 6 T cell receptor beta chains sequenced from one sample in a study of technical replicates of blood from a handful of donors. Clones were sequenced by immunoSEQ multiplex PCR, and TCRdb holds only the in-frame ones, with some missing. The sample holds about 66,000 clones; roughly 90% are singletons and the top ten take about 4.6%. What was sequenced was PBMCs. The receptors come from a human donor in good health. Some clones in this sample may be carry-over from other donors' samples.

The V call is TRBV19, the J call TRBJ1-1; the D is unclear. Germline V gene sequence: CDR1 LNHDA, CDR2 SQIVND (reference sequence). V gave up 4 bases and J gave up 3 bases, with 15 bases separating them. This CDR3 spans 15 amino acids. CDR3: CASSTDLQSYTEAFF. CDR3 coding DNA: TGTGCCAGTAGTACCGACCTACAGAGCTACACTGAAGCTTTCTTT.

The CDR3 sequence: CASSPESSFWETQYF. The CDR3 coding sequence is TGTGCCAGCAGCCCGGAGTCTAGCTTCTGGGAGACCCAGTACTTC. This rearrangement joins TRBV7-7 to TRBJ2-5, with D perhaps TRBD2 (5 bases). This CDR3 is built from 15 residues. The germline V gene has CDR1 SSHAT and CDR2 FNYEAQ (reference sequence). V was clipped by 5 bases and J by 5 bases, with 18 bases between them.

The V call is TRBV15, the J call TRBJ1-4; a weak D match, TRBD1 (5 bases). The V end was cut by 2 bases, the J end by 5 bases, with 9 bases between. The CDR3 is 14 residues long. CDR1 is LNHNV, CDR2 YYDKDF, per germline (reference sequence). The CDR3 spells CATSRQGSNEKLFF. The CDR3 coding sequence is TGTGCCACCAGCAGACAGGGTTCCAATGAAAAACTGTTTTTT.

The CDR3 DNA sequence: TGTGCCAGCAGCTTAGAGACACGAGACGGCTACACCTTC. Its protein is CASSLETRDGYTF. The chain carries TRBV7-2 and TRBJ1-2; D remains ambiguous. Germline V lookup: CDR1 SGHTA, CDR2 FQGNSA. The CDR3 totals 13 residues. V lost 1 base and J 8 bases, leaving 11 bases between the germline ends.

The chain couples TRBV13 to TRBJ2-7; D remains ambiguous. Germline V gene data show CDR1 as PRHDT and CDR2 as FYEKMQ (reference sequence). V was pared by 1 base and J by 4 bases, with 8 bases between. The length of the CDR3 is 13 residues. In nucleotides, the CDR3 is TGTGCCAGCAGCTTAGAACAATCTTACGAGCAGTACTTC. Translating gives CASSLEQSYEQYF.

V and J are TRBV4-3 and TRBJ2-7, with 10 bases aligning to TRBD1. The CDR3 sequence is 15 residues long. Germline trimming cut 4 bases from V and 5 bases from J; bases unmatched to any gene: 8. Germline values: CDR1 LGHNA, CDR2 YSLEER. The CDR3 bases are TGCGCCAGCAGCCGAACCGGGACAGGGGTACACGAGCAGTACTTC. Translation: CASSRTGTGVHEQYF.